Presented here are 24 T cell receptor beta chains from one specimen sequenced in a study of T cells after yellow fever vaccination. TCRdb itself ran the 5' RACE reads through MiXCR, one entry per CDR3 protein. The data hold 400,000 or so distinct CDR3 sequences, with 6.2% observed a single time. The sample in question was PBMCs, obtained 5 days after the yellow fever booster vaccination. The receptors stem from a man in his thirties or forties who received the YFV17D yellow fever vaccine.

The chain carries TRBV3-1 and TRBJ2-7; 7 bases are shared with TRBD2. Germline loops: CDR1 LGHDT, CDR2 YNNKEL (reference sequence). The V and J ends lost 8 bases and 3 bases, in that order; junction bases with no gene match: 10. This CDR3 comprises 14 residues. CDR3 in DNA: TGTGCCAGCTCCCCCACTGGGGGGGTCTACGAGCAGTACTTC. Translation gives CASSPTGGVYEQYF.

The gene calls are TRBV7-2 and TRBJ2-1; 11 bases are shared with TRBD2. This CDR3 contains 14 residues. In germline, CDR1 is SGHTA, CDR2 FQGNSA. Trimming cost V 1 base and J 8 bases; bases outside gene matches: 1. CDR3 in DNA: TGTGCCAGCAGCTTAGTACTAGCGGGAGATGAGCAGTTCTTC. Protein product: CASSLVLAGDEQFF.

This clonotype was detected a few times. The V gene is TRBV12-3 or TRBV12-4, the J gene TRBJ2-2; tentatively, D is TRBD2 (6 bases). CDR3 length equals 17 residues. The V end lost 7 bases, the J end lost 5 bases, and 23 bases lay between the germline ends. CDR3 sequence (DNA): TGTGCCAGCACCAAACGGTGGGGGGTACGAACAACCGGGGAGCTGTTTTTT. It specifies CASTKRWGVRTTGELFF.

This clonotype was observed a handful of times. The gene calls are TRBV29-1 and TRBJ2-2; D may be TRBD2 (7 bases). The CDR3 is 15 residues long. Trimming took 6 bases from V and 7 from J, leaving 21 bases between them. Germline CDR1 reads SQVTM; CDR2 reads ANQGSEA. CDR3: CSVGGEGGMDGELFF. For the CDR3, the DNA is TGCAGCGTGGGGGGGGAAGGGGGAATGGACGGGGAGCTGTTTTTT.

At least ten counts were recorded for this clonotype. J is TRBJ2-1 and V is TRBV6-2 or TRBV6-3, with 8 bases aligning to TRBD2. V shed 6 bases, J shed 9 bases, and the junction held 10 bases outside the gene matches. Per germline, CDR1 MNHEY and CDR2 SVGEGT. The CDR3 sequence is 14 residues long. CDR3 protein: CASSSQGLDIEQFF. The CDR3 bases are TGTGCCAGCAGCTCCCAGGGACTAGATATTGAGCAGTTCTTC.

Only a few counts were recorded for this clonotype. The chain is built from TRBV7-2 and TRBJ2-5, with TRBD1 matching over 7 bases. The length of the CDR3 is 14 residues. The V segment lost 5 bases and the J segment 2 bases; nucleotides outside the gene matches: 5. CDR1 SGHTA and CDR2 FQGNSA come from the germline V gene. DNA of the CDR3: TGTGCCAGCAGCACCTGGACAGGACAAGAGACCCAGTACTTC. This encodes CASSTWTGQETQYF.

This clonotype was seen ten or more times. This chain links TRBV12-3 or TRBV12-4 with TRBJ2-1; a weak D match, TRBD2 (6 bases). Deletions cut 3 bases from V and 7 bases from J, with 13 bases between. The CDR3 length is 14 residues. CDR3 coding DNA: TGTGCCAGCAGTTTGGTAGCGGAGGAGAATGAGCAGTTCTTC. Amino acids: CASSLVAEENEQFF.

The rearrangement uses TRBV9 and TRBJ2-7; D is unclear. Germline CDR1 SGDLS, CDR2 YYNGEE. With 0 bases removed from V and 0 bases from J, the gap between germline ends came to 10 bases. This CDR3 region has 15 residues. CDR3 region: CASSVGDWHSYEQYF. CDR3 bases: TGTGCCAGCAGCGTAGGTGACTGGCACTCCTACGAGCAGTACTTC.

This clonotype was detected ten times or more. As DNA, the CDR3 is TGCAGCGTTGAGCCCACAGGGGGAGAGACCCAGTACTTC. Amino acid sequence: CSVEPTGGETQYF. V gene TRBV29-1 combines with J gene TRBJ2-5; 8 bases map to TRBD1. The CDR3 has 13 residues. Germline assignment: CDR1 SQVTM and CDR2 ANQGSEA. Trimming cost V 3 bases and J 4 bases; bases outside gene matches: 4.

In its sample, this clonotype was seen a few times. At one boundary the junction diverges from the germline segment, which might be a read error. The rearrangement joins TRBV6-1 to TRBJ2-7; 9 positions match TRBD2. Germline CDR1 reads MNHNS; CDR2 reads SASEGT. This CDR3 is 14 amino acids long. The CDR3 coding sequence is TGTGCCAGCAGTAAAGCGGGAGGAACATGGGAGCAGTACTTC. This translates into CASSKAGGTWEQYF.

The J gene is TRBJ2-7, the V gene TRBV6-1; 7 nucleotides agree with TRBD2. Germline values: CDR1 MNHNS, CDR2 SASEGT. This CDR3 is 16 amino acids long. The J segment lost 3 bases and the V segment lost 7 bases, leaving 15 bases of the junction unmatched. This CDR3 reads CASTPGSGFVVYEQYF. The CDR3 DNA follows: TGTGCCAGCACCCCCGGTAGCGGGTTCGTGGTCTACGAGCAGTACTTC.

The sample holds a few counts of this clonotype. The V call is TRBV5-1, the J call TRBJ2-2, with D possibly TRBD1 on 6 matching bases. The CDR3 is made up of 16 amino acids. CDR1 is SGHRS, CDR2 YFSETQ, per germline. With 5 bases removed from V and 2 bases from J, the gap between germline ends came to 16 bases. For the CDR3, the DNA is TGCGCCAGCAGTTCCTCCGGGACACCTAACACCGGGGAGCTGTTTTTT. It is translated as CASSSSGTPNTGELFF.

This clonotype occurred a few times. This chain links TRBV6-2 or TRBV6-3 with TRBJ2-7, with a tentative D call TRBD1 (6 bases). CDR1 and CDR2 from the germline V gene are MNHEY and SVGEGT. V gave up 1 base and J gave up 0 bases, with 16 bases separating them. This CDR3 region has 17 residues. The chain's CDR3 is CASSYFGQRWGSYEQYF. For the CDR3, the DNA is TGTGCCAGCAGTTACTTCGGACAGCGTTGGGGCTCCTACGAGCAGTACTTC.

The gene calls are TRBV27 and TRBJ2-7, with 7 nucleotides matching TRBD1. V dropped 7 bases and J dropped 0; count of bases not matched to a gene: 6. The germline gives CDR1 MNHEY, CDR2 SMNVEV (reference sequence). The CDR3 has 14 residues. This CDR3 reads CASKVGQPSYEQYF. The CDR3 nucleotides read TGTGCCAGCAAAGTGGGACAGCCCTCCTACGAGCAGTACTTC.

The chain couples TRBV11-2 to TRBJ2-2; TRBD2 agrees at 8 bases. The length of the CDR3 is 17 residues. The trim removed 5 bases at V and 5 bases at J, leaving 13 bases unmatched. Looked up from germline, CDR1 is SGHAT and CDR2 is FQNNGV. The CDR3 coding sequence is TGTGCCAGCAGCCCGCGAATTCTGGAGCGGGGGACCGGGGAGCTGTTTTTT. It translates to CASSPRILERGTGELFF.

This clonotype was recorded a few times. This chain joins TRBV5-1 and TRBJ2-3, with D perhaps matching TRBD2 (6 bases). V was cut by 7 bases and J by 2 bases, with 17 bases left in between. There are 15 residues in the CDR3. From germline, CDR1 is SGHRS and CDR2 YFSETQ. This CDR3 reads CASFGGAASTDTQYF. CDR3 DNA: TGCGCCAGCTTTGGCGGGGCCGCCTCCACAGATACGCAGTATTTT.

The rearrangement joins TRBV29-1 to TRBJ1-2; no clear D gene. This CDR3 comprises 11 residues. V lost 3 bases and J 0 bases, leaving 2 bases between the germline ends. Germline V gene data show CDR1 as SQVTM and CDR2 as ANQGSEA. The CDR3: CSVDTNYGYTF. For the CDR3, the DNA is TGCAGCGTTGATACTAACTATGGCTACACCTTC. Complete variable domain (other parts from reference TRBV29-1 and TRBJ1-2): SAVISQKPSRDICQRGTSLTIQCQVDSQVTMMFWYRQQPGQSLTLIATANQGSEATYESGFVIDKFPISRPNLTFSTLTVSNMSPEDSSIYLCSVDTNYGYTFGSGTRLTVV.

At least ten counts were recorded for this clonotype. The chain joins TRBV12-3 or TRBV12-4 to TRBJ2-4; D may be TRBD2 (5 bases). The CDR3 sequence is 14 residues long. The V gene lost 6 bases and the J gene lost 2 bases, with 11 bases spanning the gap. CDR3 bases: TGTGCCAGCAGCCCCGGGAATTCCAAAAACATTCAGTACTTC. Translated, it gives CASSPGNSKNIQYF.

In its sample, this clonotype was seen a few times. CDR3 amino acids: CSVLGTSAPPGGTQYF. CDR3 bases: TGCAGTGTATTGGGGACTAGCGCCCCCCCCGGGGGGACCCAGTACTTC. This rearrangement joins TRBV20-1 to TRBJ2-5; 10 bases are shared with TRBD2. V shed 7 bases, J shed 7 bases, and the junction held 18 bases outside the gene matches. Germline V gene sequence: CDR1 DFQATT, CDR2 SNEGSKA (reference sequence). This CDR3 has 16 amino acids.

The table lists this clonotype with many counts. The rearrangement uses TRBV20-1 and TRBJ2-5; D is perhaps TRBD1 (5 bases). The length of the CDR3 is 13 residues. The V and J ends lost 7 bases and 2 bases respectively, with 14 bases between them. Germline lookup yields CDR1 DFQATT and CDR2 SNEGSKA (reference sequence). The CDR3 region is CSVPTGAQETQYF. The DNA for the CDR3 is TGCAGTGTTCCTACAGGAGCTCAAGAGACCCAGTACTTC.

At least ten counts were recorded for this clonotype. This chain joins TRBV6-2 or TRBV6-3 and TRBJ2-7, with no clear D. The V gene lost 2 bases and the J gene lost 3 bases, with 14 bases spanning the gap. Per germline, CDR1 MNHEY and CDR2 SVGEGT. This CDR3 spans 15 amino acids. The CDR3 here is CASSYVGIGLYEQYF. The CDR3 region has the DNA TGTGCCAGCAGTTACGTGGGGATAGGGCTCTACGAGCAGTACTTC.

This clonotype was found many times. The gene calls are TRBV7-2 and TRBJ1-1; a possible D gene is TRBD1 (6 bases). CDR1 is SGHTA, CDR2 FQGNSA, per germline. The CDR3 is made up of 14 amino acids. The ends were cut back, 3 bases at V and 4 bases at J, with 12 bases in the middle. The CDR3 loop is CASSFGRGTTEAFF. The DNA for the CDR3 is TGTGCCAGCAGCTTCGGTAGGGGGACCACTGAAGCTTTCTTT. The entire variable domain, with the rest obtained from reference TRBV7-2 and TRBJ1-1, is as follows: GAGVSQSPSNKVTEKGKDVELRCDPISGHTALYWYRQSLGQGLEFLIYFQGNSAPDKSGLPSDRFSAERTGGSVSTLTIQRTQQEDSAVYLCASSFGRGTTEAFFGQGTRLTVV.

There are a few counts of this clonotype. The V call is TRBV20-1, the J call TRBJ2-1; D gene unclear. CDR1 and CDR2 from the germline V gene are DFQATT and SNEGSKA (reference sequence). The V end lost 5 bases, the J end lost 6 bases, and 14 bases lay between the germline ends. The CDR3 consists of 13 residues. CDR3 residues: CSASLGRSNEQFF. In DNA form, the CDR3 reads TGCAGTGCTTCTCTCGGACGGAGCAATGAGCAGTTCTTC.

This clonotype was seen many times. The V call is TRBV20-1, the J call TRBJ1-1, with D unresolved. CDR1 and CDR2 (germline): DFQATT, SNEGSKA (reference sequence). V was trimmed by 0 bases and J by 1 base, leaving 6 bases between them. There are 13 residues in the CDR3. The CDR3 coding sequence is TGCAGTGCTAGAGATATCAGGAACACTGAAGCTTTCTTT. Protein sequence: CSARDIRNTEAFF.